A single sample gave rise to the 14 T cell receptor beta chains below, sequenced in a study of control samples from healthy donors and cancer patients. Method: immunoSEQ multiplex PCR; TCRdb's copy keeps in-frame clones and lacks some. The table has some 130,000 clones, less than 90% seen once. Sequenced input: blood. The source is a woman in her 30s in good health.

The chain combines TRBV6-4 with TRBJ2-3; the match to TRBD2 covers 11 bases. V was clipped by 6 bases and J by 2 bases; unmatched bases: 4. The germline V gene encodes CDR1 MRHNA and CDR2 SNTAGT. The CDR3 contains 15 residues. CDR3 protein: CASSLGLADTDTQYF. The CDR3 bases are TGTGCCAGCAGCCTGGGACTAGCGGACACAGATACGCAGTATTTT.

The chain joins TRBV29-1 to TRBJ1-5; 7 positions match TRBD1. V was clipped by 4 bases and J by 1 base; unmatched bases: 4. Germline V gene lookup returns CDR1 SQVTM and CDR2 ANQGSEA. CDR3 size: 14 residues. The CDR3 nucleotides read TGCAGCGTTGGTCACAGGGGAAGCAATCAGCCCCAGCATTTT. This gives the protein CSVGHRGSNQPQHF.

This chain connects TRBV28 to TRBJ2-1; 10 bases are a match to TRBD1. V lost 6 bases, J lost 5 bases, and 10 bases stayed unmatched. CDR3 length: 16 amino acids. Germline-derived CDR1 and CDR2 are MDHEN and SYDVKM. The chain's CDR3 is CASSRVGTGVDNEQFF. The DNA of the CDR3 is TGTGCCAGCAGCCGGGTGGGGACAGGGGTAGACAATGAGCAGTTCTTC.

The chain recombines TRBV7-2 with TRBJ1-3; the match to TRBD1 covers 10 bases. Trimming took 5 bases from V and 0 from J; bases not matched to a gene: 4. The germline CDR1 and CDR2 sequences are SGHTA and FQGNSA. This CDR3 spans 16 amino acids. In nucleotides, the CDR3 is TGTGCCAGCAGCCCAGGACAGGGGGGCTCTGGAAACACCATATATTTT. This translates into CASSPGQGGSGNTIYF.

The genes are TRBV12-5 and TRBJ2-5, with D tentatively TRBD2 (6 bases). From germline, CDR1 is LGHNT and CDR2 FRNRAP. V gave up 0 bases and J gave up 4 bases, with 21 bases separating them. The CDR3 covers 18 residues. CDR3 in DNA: TGTGCTAGTGGTTTGGTACCAGACGGAACGGGAGTGGCAGAGACCCAGTACTTC. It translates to CASGLVPDGTGVAETQYF.

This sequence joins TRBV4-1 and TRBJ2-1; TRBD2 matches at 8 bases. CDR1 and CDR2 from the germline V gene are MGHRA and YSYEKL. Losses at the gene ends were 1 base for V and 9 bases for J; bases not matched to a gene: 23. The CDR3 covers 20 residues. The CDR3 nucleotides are TGCGCCAGCAGCCAAGTTACTGAGCGGACCCCGGGACTAGGAGTCGTTGAGCAGTTCTTC. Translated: CASSQVTERTPGLGVVEQFF.

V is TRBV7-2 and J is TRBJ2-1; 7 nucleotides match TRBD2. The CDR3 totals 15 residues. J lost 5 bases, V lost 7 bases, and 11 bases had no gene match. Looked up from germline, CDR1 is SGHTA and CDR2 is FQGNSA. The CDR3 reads CASTGGSGEHNEQFF. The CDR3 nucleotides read TGTGCCAGCACTGGCGGGAGTGGGGAACACAATGAGCAGTTCTTC.

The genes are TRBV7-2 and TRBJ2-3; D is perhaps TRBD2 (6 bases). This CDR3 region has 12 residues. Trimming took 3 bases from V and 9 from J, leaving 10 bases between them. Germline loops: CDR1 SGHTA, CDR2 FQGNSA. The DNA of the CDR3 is TGTGCCAGCAGCTTGGGGGGTTGGACGCAGTATTTT. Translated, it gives CASSLGGWTQYF.

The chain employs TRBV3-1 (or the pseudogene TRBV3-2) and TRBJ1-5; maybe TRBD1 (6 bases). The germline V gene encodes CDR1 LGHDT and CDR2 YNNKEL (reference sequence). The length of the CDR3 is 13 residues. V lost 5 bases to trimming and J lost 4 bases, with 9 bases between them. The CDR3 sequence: CASSSDRNQPQHF. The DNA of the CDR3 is TGTGCCAGCAGCTCAGACAGGAATCAGCCCCAGCATTTT.

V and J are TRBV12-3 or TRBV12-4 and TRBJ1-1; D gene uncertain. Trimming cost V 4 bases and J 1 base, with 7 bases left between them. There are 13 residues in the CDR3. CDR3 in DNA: TGTGCCAGCAGTTGGCAGAGGAACACTGAAGCTTTCTTT. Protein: CASSWQRNTEAFF.

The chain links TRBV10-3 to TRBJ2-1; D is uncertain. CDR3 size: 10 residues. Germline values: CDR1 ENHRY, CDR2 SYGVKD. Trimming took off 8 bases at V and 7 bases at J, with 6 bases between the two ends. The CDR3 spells CAIAGNEQFF. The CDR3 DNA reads TGTGCCATCGCAGGAAATGAGCAGTTCTTC.

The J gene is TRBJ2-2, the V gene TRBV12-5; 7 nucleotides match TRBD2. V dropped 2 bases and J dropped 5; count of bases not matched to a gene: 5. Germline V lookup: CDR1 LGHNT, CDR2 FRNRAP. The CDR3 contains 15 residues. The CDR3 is CASGLWQGGTGELFF. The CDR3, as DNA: TGTGCTAGTGGTTTGTGGCAGGGAGGGACCGGGGAGCTGTTTTTT.

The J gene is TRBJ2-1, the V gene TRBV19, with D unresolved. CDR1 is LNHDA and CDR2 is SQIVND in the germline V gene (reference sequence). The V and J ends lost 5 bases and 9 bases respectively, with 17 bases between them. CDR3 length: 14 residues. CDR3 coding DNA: TGTGCCAGTAGTTTGTACACATCAAAGGGTGAGCAGTTCTTC. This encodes CASSLYTSKGEQFF.

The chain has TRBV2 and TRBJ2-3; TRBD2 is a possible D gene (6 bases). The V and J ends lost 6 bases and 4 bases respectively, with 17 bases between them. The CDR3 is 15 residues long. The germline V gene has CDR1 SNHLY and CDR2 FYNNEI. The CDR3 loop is CASSRAGLPPDTQYF. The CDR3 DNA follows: TGTGCCAGCAGCAGAGCGGGTCTTCCCCCAGATACGCAGTATTTT.